The clone carrying this TCR beta chain was recorded at least ten times. The data stem from a study of Graves' ophthalmopathy and Graves' hyperthyroidism. Exclusion covered patients with other autoimmune diseases or uncontrolled infections (as well as pregnancy or lactation). Patients were diagnosed from clinical symptoms, serum thyroxine, TRAb, thyroid ultrasound and orbital computed tomography. Germline V CDR1 and CDR2: SEHNR, FQNEAQ (reference sequence). This CDR3 comprises 15 residues. Trimming pared 3 bases from V and 0 bases from J, leaving 12 bases between. Amplifying from RNA transcripts, the study obtained TCR beta CDR3 regions. The first round was an RT-PCR with HTBI primers, and the second round was a multiplex PCR. Each CDR3 protein is one row after TCRdb ran MiXCR on the multiplex PCR reads. The sample records more than 550,000 distinct CDR3 sequences, about 41% being singletons.

Material: peripheral blood. The chain employs TRBV7-9 and TRBJ2-7; D is uncertain. The receptor was derived from an adult man with Graves' ophthalmopathy. CDR3 sequence (DNA): TGTGCCAGCAGCTTGACGATGCAGAGCTCCTACGAGCAGTACTTC. The encoded protein is CASSLTMQSSYEQYF.